These 7 T cell receptor beta chains came from one sample sequenced in a study of shared clonotypes between healthy human individuals. Profiled with immunoSEQ multiplex PCR; TCRdb holds only in-frame clones, not every one. The sample lists roughly 1 million clones; around 78% were seen once. The specimen sequenced was memory CD4+ T cells from PBMCs. The subset: CD45RA-negative fraction. Receptors were obtained from a man in his late teens or twenties in good health. Some clones in this sample may be carry-over from other donors' samples.

The rearrangement uses TRBV10-3 and TRBJ1-3, with 7 bases identical to TRBD1. Germline CDR1 and CDR2: ENHRY and SYGVKD. CDR3 length: 16 amino acids. V shed 3 bases and J 0 bases; nucleotides not matched to a gene: 5. In DNA form, the CDR3 reads TGTGCCATCAGTGAACGGGACAGCTTCTCTGGAAACACCATATATTTT. Translating it yields CAISERDSFSGNTIYF.

This clone was seen more than once but under ten times. The chain has TRBV6-5 and TRBJ1-5; no firm D call. Germline lookup yields CDR1 MNHEY and CDR2 SVGAGI. This CDR3 comprises 15 residues. The V and J ends lost 6 bases and 6 bases respectively, with 18 bases between them. CDR3 bases: TGTGCCAGCAGGCTCTTTCTCTCATCCTCTCAGCCCCAGCATTTT. It codes for CASRLFLSSSQPQHF.

This sequence joins TRBV5-4 and TRBJ2-7; 9 nucleotides agree with TRBD2. There are 15 residues in the CDR3. V lost 3 bases to trimming and J lost 4 bases; unmatched junction nucleotides: 8. CDR1 and CDR2 (germline): SGHNT, YYREEE (reference sequence). CDR3 nucleotides: TGTGCCAGCAGCTCCGCCCTAGCGGGAAGGTACGAGCAGTACTTC. Residues: CASSSALAGRYEQYF.

The chain uses TRBV6-5 and TRBJ2-1, with D maybe TRBD2 (7 bases). The CDR3 length is 14 residues. The germline V gene encodes CDR1 MNHEY and CDR2 SVGAGI. V lost 5 bases, J lost 4 bases, and 12 bases lay in between. CDR3 nucleotides: TGTGCCAGCAGTGAGGGGGGGCCTTACAATGAGCAGTTCTTC. This gives the protein CASSEGGPYNEQFF.

The genes are TRBV9 and TRBJ2-3; 7 nucleotides line up with TRBD1. Losses at the gene ends were 2 bases for V and 0 bases for J; bases not matched to a gene: 9. CDR1 is SGDLS and CDR2 is YYNGEE in the germline V gene. The length of the CDR3 is 17 residues. DNA for the CDR3: TGTGCCAGCAGCGTTTGGGGACAGAGGTCTAGCACAGATACGCAGTATTTT. Amino acid sequence: CASSVWGQRSSTDTQYF.

The chain couples TRBV5-8 to TRBJ1-5; D is perhaps TRBD1 (5 bases). The CDR3 is made up of 14 amino acids. Germline assignment: CDR1 SGHTS and CDR2 YDEGEE. Trimming shortened V by 2 bases and J by 6 bases, and 12 bases separated the two germline ends. CDR3 sequence: CASSFGGEVQPQHF. In nucleotides, the CDR3 is TGTGCCAGCAGCTTTGGAGGGGAGGTTCAGCCCCAGCATTTT.

The J gene is TRBJ2-2, the V gene TRBV14; D is unresolved. V was trimmed by 4 bases and J by 4 bases, leaving 7 bases between them. CDR3 length: 13 amino acids. Looked up from germline, CDR1 is SGHDN and CDR2 is FVKESK. CDR3 coding DNA: TGTGCCAGCAGCCCCCGAATCACCGGGGAGCTGTTTTTT. It translates to CASSPRITGELFF.